This T cell receptor beta chain was identified in a study of CD8 T cells in ankylosing spondylitis. Study observations and caveats: Disease-linked clones reportedly concentrated significantly in matched ankylosing spondylitis synovial fluid. In synovial fluid and blood from reactive arthritis, some motif variants were previously reported. A motif in TCR beta, a set of seven to nine highly homologous variants, appeared characteristic of ankylosing spondylitis blood. The disease-linked clones had a CD8+ phenotype and low blood frequencies.

Quantitative 5'-RACE with molecular barcodes produced the TCR beta libraries. TCRdb fed the 5' RACE reads into MiXCR, producing one record per CDR3 protein. Of more than 100,000 distinct CDR3 sequences in the sample, under 20% were seen once. V lost 6 bases and J lost 5, with 10 bases in between. Germline V gene lookup returns CDR1 LNHDA and CDR2 SQIVND (reference sequence). The CDR3 covers 12 residues. This clonotype was seen many times. What it recognizes is unknown. Sequenced sample: blood, either unsorted or a sorted T cell fraction (not recorded which). The V call is TRBV19, the J call TRBJ1-1, with TRBD1 as a possible D gene (6 bases). The TCR sequence derives from a male donor with ankylosing spondylitis. As DNA, the CDR3 is TGTGCCAGTAGCCAACAGGGTACTGAAGCTTTCTTT. Its protein product is CASSQQGTEAFF.